This T cell receptor (beta chain) was identified during a study of cytomegalovirus exposure and HLA in healthy donors. Study as a whole: Early on, a data release was issued that held approximately 78 million unique TCRs from HLA-typed donors.

Use of 60 Vbeta and 13 Jbeta primers characterized the PCR. Assay used: immunoSEQ multiplex PCR; TCRdb lists only in-frame clones, some missing. Altogether some 200,000 clones are present, 60% to 85% being singletons, with the ten largest covering around 1.4%. The CDR3 consists of 16 residues. Germline lookup yields CDR1 SGHTA and CDR2 FQGNSA. With 3 bases removed from V and 0 bases from J, the gap between germline ends came to 12 bases. Sequences were obtained from PBMCs. The clonotype originates from a girl aged 10-17 years in good health and CMV-seropositive. The J gene is TRBJ2-4, the V gene TRBV7-2; D is ambiguous. CDR3 bases: TGTGCCAGCAGCTTTTACGGTTCTCTAGCCAAAAACATTCAGTACTTC. It translates to CASSFYGSLAKNIQYF.